Following are 6 T cell receptor beta chains from one sample sequenced in a study of vaccination effects on CD4 cells after COVID-19. TCRdb's copy holds only in-frame clones and misses some; the assay was immunoSEQ multiplex PCR. The top ten clones hold roughly 1.9% of a sample with under 40,000 clones, 70% to 85% of them seen once. For these receptors, no antigen is known. Antigen-specific CD4+ T cell clonotypes were called by their expansion after viral peptide-pool culture in ViraFEST. Once cultured for 10 to 11 days, the cells underwent separation to obtain CD4+ T cells. Each participant received a vaccine that was either BNT162b2 or mRNA-1273, given as two doses. This specimen was CD4+ T cells from PBMCs cultured with HCoV-NL63 spike peptides, taken after COVID-19 vaccination. The receptors shown here come from a human donor who received a COVID-19 vaccine. Some clones in this sample may be carry-over from other donors' samples.

The CDR3 region has the DNA TGCAGTGCTAGCCCCACAGATACGCAGTATTTT. Amino acids: CSASPTDTQYF. The chain has TRBV20-1 and TRBJ2-3; D gene uncertain. The length of the CDR3 is 11 residues. CDR1 is DFQATT and CDR2 is SNEGSKA in the germline V gene (reference sequence). The V end lost 3 bases, the J end lost 2 bases, and 3 bases lay between the germline ends.

This clone has a single count. The J gene is TRBJ1-6, the V gene TRBV10-3; D gene unclear. This CDR3 spans 14 amino acids. V shed 4 bases and J shed 3 bases, with 7 bases lying between them. Germline CDR1 ENHRY, CDR2 SYGVKD. As DNA, the CDR3 is TGTGCCATCAGTGTAGAGGGCTATAATTCACCCCTCCACTTT. Its protein is CAISVEGYNSPLHF.

This chain uses TRBV15 with TRBJ1-3; D uncertain. Trimming took 0 bases from V and 4 from J, leaving 10 bases between them. The CDR3 is 15 amino acids. The germline gives CDR1 LNHNV, CDR2 YYDKDF (reference sequence). The CDR3 DNA follows: TGTGCCACCAGCAGAGATAGTGTACCCGGAAACACCATATATTTT. Amino acid sequence: CATSRDSVPGNTIYF.

The V call is TRBV30, the J call TRBJ1-5; D call uncertain. The CDR3 contains 15 residues. Trimming pared 1 base from V and 0 bases from J, leaving 10 bases between. Germline CDR1 reads GTSNPN; CDR2 reads SVGIG (reference sequence). The CDR3 loop reads CAWSEGRYSNQPQHF. The CDR3 bases are TGTGCCTGGAGTGAAGGACGTTATAGCAATCAGCCCCAGCATTTT.

This clone was seen once. V is TRBV15 and J is TRBJ2-1; 11 nucleotides line up with TRBD2. This CDR3 region has 15 residues. Germline assignment: CDR1 LNHNV and CDR2 YYDKDF (reference sequence). The V segment lost 2 bases and the J segment 9 bases; nucleotides outside the gene matches: 6. This CDR3 is CATSRLAGGLGEQFF. The CDR3 DNA reads as TGTGCCACCAGCAGACTAGCGGGGGGCCTAGGTGAGCAGTTCTTC.

This rearrangement joins TRBV4-3 to TRBJ1-1; D possibly corresponds to TRBD1 (6 bases). This CDR3 is 15 amino acids long. The ends were cut back, 5 bases at V and 9 bases at J, with 22 bases in the middle. From germline, CDR1 is LGHNA and CDR2 YSLEER. CDR3 bases: TGCGCCAGCAGCTCCGAGGGCGGACGGACAGTCAAAGCTTTCTTT. Translated: CASSSEGGRTVKAFF.